Each of the 16 T cell receptor beta chains below was sequenced from the same sample in a study of the immune and genomic landscape of osteosarcoma (TCRdb year 2020). The library was built by means of the immunoSEQ multiplex PCR assay. As stored in TCRdb, this immuneACCESS dataset retains in-frame rearrangements with V and J assigned. A fraction of the clones does not appear; measured against another copy, unresolved V genes explain less than half of the discrepancy, and the remainder lacks a known reason. The sample table records over 140 clones; approximately 76% of these occur just once. The ten largest make up roughly 20% of the sample. Sequencing was performed on primary tumor tissue from the femur. The intended sense of this specimen's cell subset or site label: resected primary osteosarcoma tumor. The receptor set was obtained from a man in his late teens or twenties with osteosarcoma. The age is the age at diagnosis.

This rearrangement joins TRBV6-4 to TRBJ2-6; 7 bases are shared with TRBD1. The CDR3 runs to 16 residues. The V gene's germline CDR1 is MRHNA and CDR2 SNTAGT. V gave up 5 bases and J gave up 0 bases; unmatched junction bases: 4. CDR3 amino acids: CASSRDSSSGANVLTF. CDR3 coding DNA: TGTGCCAGCAGTAGGGACAGCAGCTCTGGGGCCAACGTCCTGACTTTC.

The chain uses TRBV10-3 and TRBJ1-1; 9 bases map to TRBD1. Germline assignment: CDR1 ENHRY and CDR2 SYGVKD. The CDR3 sequence is 18 residues long. With V trimmed by 6 bases and J by 0 bases, 14 bases remained unmatched. CDR3 coding DNA: TGTGCCATCAGCCTCACATCCACGGGACAGGGCATGAACACTGAAGCTTTCTTT. Amino acids: CAISLTSTGQGMNTEAFF.

The chain combines TRBV7-6 with TRBJ2-1; TRBD2 aligns across 13 bases. V shed 3 bases and J 8 bases; nucleotides not matched to a gene: 13. CDR3 length: 18 residues. CDR1 SGHVS and CDR2 FNYEAQ come from the germline V gene. For the CDR3, the DNA is TGTGCCAGCAGCTTGCAACCCACTAGCGGGAGGGCCGCGGATGAGCAGTTCTTC. It specifies CASSLQPTSGRAADEQFF.

The chain joins TRBV19 to TRBJ2-2; either TRBD1 or TRBD2 may supply D (5 bases each). Per germline, CDR1 LNHDA and CDR2 SQIVND (reference sequence). V shed 5 bases and J shed 3 bases, with 13 bases lying between them. The CDR3 totals 15 residues. In DNA, the CDR3 is TGTGCCAGTAGTCGACAGAACGGGGACACCGGGGAGCTGTTTTTT. Amino acids: CASSRQNGDTGELFF.

This sequence joins TRBV5-4 and TRBJ2-2; D unresolved. CDR3 length: 12 residues. The germline V and J ends were trimmed by 3 bases and 3 bases, with 3 bases remaining between them. Germline V gene lookup returns CDR1 SGHNT and CDR2 YYREEE (reference sequence). This CDR3 is CASSYDTGELFF. The CDR3 bases are TGTGCCAGCAGCTACGACACCGGGGAGCTGTTTTTT.

This clone was counted once. The gene calls are TRBV11-2 and TRBJ1-2; unclear D gene. CDR3 length: 12 residues. The germline CDR1 and CDR2 sequences are SGHAT and FQNNGV. Trimming took off 3 bases at V and 5 bases at J, with 7 bases between the two ends. CDR3 coding DNA: TGTGCCAGCAGCTTCACGGATTATGGCTACACCTTC. Translated, it gives CASSFTDYGYTF.

V is TRBV27 and J is TRBJ1-6, with 9 bases that match TRBD1. V was clipped by 5 bases and J by 14 bases; unmatched bases: 7. The CDR3 consists of 13 residues. CDR1 and CDR2 (germline): MNHEY, SMNVEV (reference sequence). The CDR3 sequence: CASSPRTGEALHF. CDR3 sequence (DNA): TGTGCCAGCAGTCCGCGGACAGGGGAGGCCCTCCACTTT.

The V and J genes are TRBV9 and TRBJ2-7; no clear D. This CDR3 is built from 16 residues. CDR1 and CDR2 (germline): SGDLS, YYNGEE. V was trimmed by 4 bases and J by 2 bases, leaving 19 bases between them. The CDR3 sequence: CASSPSPKIVAYEQYF. In DNA form, the CDR3 reads TGTGCCAGCAGCCCCTCACCGAAGATTGTTGCCTACGAGCAGTACTTC.

This clone was found a few times. This chain links TRBV19 with TRBJ1-5; possible D gene TRBD1, 5 bases. V lost 3 bases and J lost 7, with 10 bases in between. The CDR3 has 13 residues. In germline, CDR1 is LNHDA, CDR2 SQIVND (reference sequence). The CDR3 loop is CASSMRGMQPQHF. The CDR3 nucleotides read TGTGCCAGTAGTATGCGGGGCATGCAGCCCCAGCATTTT.

By share, this clone ranks as hyperexpanded (1% or more). The rearrangement joins TRBV11-2 to TRBJ1-5; D perhaps matches TRBD1 (5 bases). The ends were cut back, 2 bases at V and 3 bases at J, with 8 bases in the middle. This CDR3 has 14 residues. In germline, CDR1 is SGHAT, CDR2 FQNNGV. Here the CDR3 reads CASSLTGNNQPQHF. CDR3 DNA: TGTGCCAGCAGCTTAACAGGCAACAATCAGCCCCAGCATTTT. The full variable domain, its missing parts supplied by reference TRBV11-2 and TRBJ1-5, is EAGVAQSPRYKIIEKRQSVAFWCNPISGHATLYWYQQILGQGPKLLIQFQNNGVVDDSQLPKDRFSAERLKGVDSTLKIQPAKLEDSAVYLCASSLTGNNQPQHFGDGTRLSIL.

This chain uses TRBV7-3 with TRBJ2-3, with TRBD2 identical over 7 bases. The trim removed 4 bases at V and 2 bases at J, leaving 3 bases unmatched. Germline-derived CDR1 and CDR2 are SGHTA and FQGTGA. The CDR3 runs 14 residues. CDR3 coding DNA: TGTGCCAGCAGCTCGGGACTACACACAGATACGCAGTATTTT. Its translation is CASSSGLHTDTQYF. Supplemented by reference TRBV7-3 and TRBJ2-3, the full variable domain reads GAGVSQTPSNKVTEKGKYVELRCDPISGHTALYWYRQSLGQGPEFLIYFQGTGAADDSGLPNDRFFAVRPEGSVSTLKIQRTERGDSAVYLCASSSGLHTDTQYFGPGTRLTVL.

The chain carries TRBV11-2 and TRBJ1-1; D ambiguous. Germline V lookup: CDR1 SGHAT, CDR2 FQNNGV. V was pared by 5 bases and J by 3 bases, with 10 bases between. The CDR3 sequence is 13 residues long. CDR3 protein: CASSTSGYTEAFF. DNA for the CDR3: TGTGCCAGCAGCACCTCAGGCTACACTGAAGCTTTCTTT. Full variable domain (rest looked up from reference TRBV11-2 and TRBJ1-1): EAGVAQSPRYKIIEKRQSVAFWCNPISGHATLYWYQQILGQGPKLLIQFQNNGVVDDSQLPKDRFSAERLKGVDSTLKIQPAKLEDSAVYLCASSTSGYTEAFFGQGTRLTVV.

This clone was seen only a few times. The chain recombines TRBV10-3 with TRBJ1-5; no firm D call. The CDR3 covers 15 residues. Germline values: CDR1 ENHRY, CDR2 SYGVKD. The V gene lost 3 bases and the J gene lost 4 bases, with 13 bases spanning the gap. CDR3 sequence (DNA): TGTGCCATCAGTGAAGGTGACCTGAATAATCAGCCCCAGCATTTT. This gives the protein CAISEGDLNNQPQHF.

This clone was detected once. This sequence joins TRBV15 and TRBJ1-5; D possibly corresponds to TRBD1 (5 bases). Germline V gives CDR1 LNHNV, CDR2 YYDKDF (reference sequence). The V and J ends lost 0 bases and 0 bases respectively, with 9 bases between them. The CDR3 runs to 16 residues. This CDR3 is CATSRETAHSNQPQHF. The CDR3 bases are TGTGCCACCAGCAGAGAGACAGCGCATAGCAATCAGCCCCAGCATTTT.

This clone turned up a few times. The chain links TRBV7-9 to TRBJ1-2; the D is unclear. CDR1 is SEHNR, CDR2 FQNEAQ, per germline (reference sequence). This CDR3 spans 14 amino acids. Trimming took 3 bases from V and 0 from J, leaving 8 bases between them. This CDR3 reads CASSLGLANYGYTF. In nucleotides, the CDR3 is TGTGCCAGCAGCTTGGGGTTAGCTAACTATGGCTACACCTTC.

V gene TRBV9 combines with J gene TRBJ1-2; 8 bases are a match to TRBD1. Germline V gene lookup returns CDR1 SGDLS and CDR2 YYNGEE. V shed 0 bases, J shed 0 bases, and the junction held 7 bases outside the gene matches. This CDR3 region has 17 residues. The CDR3: CASSVDSQGATNYGYTF. CDR3 sequence (DNA): TGTGCCAGCAGCGTAGATAGCCAGGGGGCAACTAACTATGGCTACACCTTC.